This TCR beta chain was sequenced during a study of T cell changes during pregnancy in multiple sclerosis. Clones were sequenced by immunoSEQ multiplex PCR, and TCRdb holds only the in-frame ones, with some missing. The table has some 97,000 clones, around 94% seen once. The CDR3 loop spans 15 amino acids. Trimming took 1 base from V and 1 from J; bases not matched to a gene: 4. Germline CDR1 SGDLS, CDR2 YYNGEE. This clonotype was sampled from a female donor with multiple sclerosis, enrolled in a pregnancy study. The sequencing here drew on peripheral blood, taken in the second trimester of pregnancy. The V call is TRBV9, the J call TRBJ1-1; 7 bases fit TRBD1. CDR3 DNA sequence: TGTGCCAGCAGCGTAAGGGGGACAGCGAACACTGAAGCTTTCTTT. Protein sequence: CASSVRGTANTEAFF.